This is a list of T cell receptor beta chains from one sample in a study of blood T cells in healthy people across ages. TCRdb passed the 5' RACE reads through MiXCR, listing each CDR3 protein once. The data contain hundreds of thousands of distinct CDR3 sequences, around 21% of them seen just once; the ten biggest clones take up 3.5% to 4%. The sequencing input was blood. The source is a man between 65 and 80 years old in good health. CDR3s include the opening cysteine and the closing phenylalanine or tryptophan. A D gene is named only where the DNA matches it firmly. Only part of the rows carry a size: once, few, many, or a class if the clone is expanded.

TGTGCCAGCAGCAACCGACAGTCGAACACTGAAGCTTTCTTT CASSNRQSNTEAFF TRBJ1-1 TRBV3-1 . few
TGTGCCAGCAGTTTAACCGAAAACTACGAGCAGTACTTC CASSLTENYEQYF TRBJ2-7 TRBV27 . .
TGTGCCAGCAGTATGGGGGGGCAGGGTCCAACAACGGGAGAGACCCAGTACTTC CASSMGGQGPTTGETQYF TRBJ2-5 TRBV27 . many
TGTGCCAGCGGGCGCGAAGATACGCAGTATTTT CASGREDTQYF TRBJ2-3 TRBV12-3/TRBV12-4 . .
TGTGCCAGCAGTTCCGGGTTGCCGAATGAAAAACTGTTTTTT CASSSGLPNEKLFF TRBJ1-4 TRBV6-6 . few
TGCAGCGTTGAAGATCAGACAGGGAGTGGAAACTATGGCTACACCTTC CSVEDQTGSGNYGYTF TRBJ1-2 TRBV29-1 TRBD1 .
TGTGCCAGCAGGCCCGGGACAGGACTCTCCTACGAGCAGTACTTC CASRPGTGLSYEQYF TRBJ2-7 TRBV2 TRBD1 few
TGCGCCAGCAGCTTCCGGGGCCAGGAGACCCAGTACTTC CASSFRGQETQYF TRBJ2-5 TRBV27 . many
TGCAGTGCTAGATTCCTCGGTGAGCAGTTCTTC CSARFLGEQFF TRBJ2-1 TRBV20-1 . .
TGTGCCGGCAGCTCCCACAGGGGATCGAATGGCTACACCTTC CAGSSHRGSNGYTF TRBJ1-2 TRBV7-9 TRBD1 .
TGTGCCAGCAGTTCCCCCCAGGGCATAACTGGAAGCACCATATATTTT CASSSPQGITGSTIYF TRBJ1-3 TRBV6-6 . few
TGTGCCAGCAGTTTACCTAGCGGGATTAATGAGCAGTTCTTC CASSLPSGINEQFF TRBJ2-1 TRBV28 TRBD2 .
TGTGCCAGCGAGTCAGGGGGCGCGGAAGATACGCAGTATTTT CASESGGAEDTQYF TRBJ2-3 TRBV28 TRBD1 many
TGTGCCAGCAGCCCTAGGTCGGGGACACTCAATGAAAAACTGTTTTTT CASSPRSGTLNEKLFF TRBJ1-4 TRBV7-9 . few
TGTGCCAGCACGGATGGGGAGACAGGGGCGGATGAGCAGTTCTTC CASTDGETGADEQFF TRBJ2-1 TRBV6-1 TRBD1 few